These 14 T cell receptor beta chains were sequenced from one sample in a study of identical twins. TCRdb passed the 5' RACE reads through MiXCR, listing each CDR3 protein once. Among around 500,000 distinct CDR3 sequences listed, 14% were seen once. The sample also formed part of further work on yellow fever vaccine responses in identical twins.

The sample consisted of CD4+ T cells sorted from blood. The receptors derive from a woman aged 18-35 years in good health.

The chain is built from TRBV7-2 and TRBJ2-1; D is possibly TRBD2 (5 bases). The germline V gene encodes CDR1 SGHTA and CDR2 FQGNSA. This CDR3 has 16 residues. V lost 2 bases and J 5 bases, leaving 16 bases between the germline ends. CDR3 in DNA: TGTGCCAGCAGCTTACTCCCTCTGGTCGGGAACAATGAGCAGTTCTTC. It is translated as CASSLLPLVGNNEQFF.

This clonotype was seen only a few times. The rearrangement joins TRBV6-1 to TRBJ2-3, with 7 nucleotides matching TRBD2. The J segment lost 4 bases and the V segment lost 6 bases, leaving 10 bases of the junction unmatched. The CDR3 consists of 15 residues. Germline V gene lookup returns CDR1 MNHNS and CDR2 SASEGT. CDR3: CASSGDYSDSDTQYF. CDR3 coding DNA: TGTGCCAGCAGCGGGGACTACTCTGATTCAGATACGCAGTATTTT.

The chain uses TRBV29-1 and TRBJ2-3; D unresolved. The CDR3 covers 10 residues. Germline assignment: CDR1 SQVTM and CDR2 ANQGSEA. The V end was cut by 5 bases, the J end by 9 bases, with 9 bases between. This CDR3 reads CSVSRTTQYF. For the CDR3, the DNA is TGCAGCGTTTCAAGAACAACGCAGTATTTT.

V and J are TRBV27 and TRBJ2-7; unclear D gene. With 3 bases removed from V and 0 bases from J, the gap between germline ends came to 15 bases. This CDR3 is 16 amino acids long. The germline V gene has CDR1 MNHEY and CDR2 SMNVEV (reference sequence). CDR3 in DNA: TGTGCCAGCAGTTTTGGTAGAAGGGTCGGCTCCTACGAGCAGTACTTC. As protein: CASSFGRRVGSYEQYF.

The V and J genes are TRBV6-2 or TRBV6-3 and TRBJ2-1; unclear D gene. The V and J ends lost 7 bases and 0 bases respectively, with 10 bases between them. The CDR3 covers 14 residues. CDR1 and CDR2 (germline): MNHEY, SVGEGT. CDR3 nucleotides: TGTGCCAGCACCACCCAGAGCTCCTACAATGAGCAGTTCTTC. This codes for CASTTQSSYNEQFF.

This clonotype was counted a few times. For the CDR3, the DNA is TGCAGTGCTAGTCCCTCAGGGGTGGGTGAGCAGTTCTTC. Its protein is CSASPSGVGEQFF. The V gene is TRBV20-1, the J gene TRBJ2-1, with a possible D match to TRBD1 (6 bases). There are 13 residues in the CDR3. Per germline, CDR1 DFQATT and CDR2 SNEGSKA (reference sequence). V dropped 3 bases and J dropped 9 bases, with 15 bases sitting between them.

This chain uses TRBV5-1 with TRBJ2-5; maybe TRBD2 (6 bases). From germline, CDR1 is SGHRS and CDR2 YFSETQ. Between the trimmed V and J ends, which lost 7 bases and 4 bases, there was a span of 17 bases. This CDR3 is 14 amino acids long. CDR3 nucleotide sequence: TGCGCCAGCGGCCCCTCGGCGGGGATAGAGACCCAGTACTTC. Translating gives CASGPSAGIETQYF.

The chain joins TRBV5-6 to TRBJ2-4; D perhaps matches TRBD1 (7 bases). This CDR3 comprises 16 residues. Germline V gives CDR1 SGHDT, CDR2 YYEEEE. V lost 2 bases and J lost 0, with 12 bases in between. CDR3: CASSFRQGLAKNIQYF. Here the CDR3 DNA reads TGTGCCAGCAGCTTTCGACAGGGACTAGCCAAAAACATTCAGTACTTC. The full variable domain, rest sourced from reference TRBV5-6 and TRBJ2-4, is DAGVTQSPTHLIKTRGQQVTLRCSPKSGHDTVSWYQQALGQGPQFIFQYYEEEERQRGNFPDRFSGHQFPNYSSELNVNALLLGDSALYLCASSFRQGLAKNIQYFGAGTRLSVL.

The table lists this clonotype with a few counts. The chain employs TRBV7-8 and TRBJ2-7, with 8 bases identical to TRBD2. V lost 1 base to trimming and J lost 5 bases; unmatched junction nucleotides: 10. In germline, CDR1 is SGHVS, CDR2 FQNEAQ. This CDR3 spans 16 amino acids. The CDR3 nucleotides are TGTGCCAGCAGCTTAGTGGGGACTAGATCTTCCGACGAGCAGTACTTC. Translation: CASSLVGTRSSDEQYF.

This clonotype was seen more than once but under ten times. The J gene is TRBJ2-1, the V gene TRBV12-3 or TRBV12-4; D is unresolved. This CDR3 region has 13 residues. The V end lost 2 bases, the J end lost 7 bases, and 9 bases lay between the germline ends. CDR3 nucleotide sequence: TGTGCCAGCAGTTTAAGGCAGAAAAATGAGCAGTTCTTC. Translated, it gives CASSLRQKNEQFF.

This clonotype was seen only a few times. V usage is TRBV20-1 and J usage is TRBJ2-5; D call uncertain. The CDR3 extends over 13 amino acids. Germline V CDR1 and CDR2: DFQATT, SNEGSKA (reference sequence). Trimming took 4 bases from V and 2 from J, leaving 11 bases between them. The DNA for the CDR3 is TGCAGTGCTACCGGTCAGAAGCAAGAGACCCAGTACTTC. Residues: CSATGQKQETQYF.

The rearrangement links TRBV20-1 to TRBJ2-3; 9 bases fit TRBD2. Germline loops: CDR1 DFQATT, CDR2 SNEGSKA (reference sequence). The trim removed 5 bases at V and 3 bases at J, leaving 9 bases unmatched. CDR3 length: 15 residues. CDR3 sequence reads: CSAPRGGGVTDTQYF. The CDR3 nucleotides are TGCAGTGCTCCCCGCGGGGGGGGAGTTACAGATACGCAGTATTTT.

This chain joins TRBV9 and TRBJ1-1, with 7 bases matching TRBD1. Germline V lookup: CDR1 SGDLS, CDR2 YYNGEE. The V and J ends lost 5 bases and 4 bases, in that order; junction bases with no gene match: 17. The CDR3 has 17 residues. CDR3 DNA: TGTGCCAGCAGTGTTAGGTCGGGACAGATCCTTAGCACTGAAGCTTTCTTT. It is translated as CASSVRSGQILSTEAFF.

The chain is built from TRBV5-6 and TRBJ2-1, with 12 bases that match TRBD2. The CDR3 sequence is 15 residues long. Germline CDR1 is SGHDT and CDR2 is YYEEEE. The V segment lost 5 bases and the J segment 12 bases; nucleotides outside the gene matches: 12. The CDR3 DNA reads TGTGCCAGCAGATCACTAGCGGGGGGACCTGAGGGGCAGTTCTTC. Its protein product is CASRSLAGGPEGQFF.